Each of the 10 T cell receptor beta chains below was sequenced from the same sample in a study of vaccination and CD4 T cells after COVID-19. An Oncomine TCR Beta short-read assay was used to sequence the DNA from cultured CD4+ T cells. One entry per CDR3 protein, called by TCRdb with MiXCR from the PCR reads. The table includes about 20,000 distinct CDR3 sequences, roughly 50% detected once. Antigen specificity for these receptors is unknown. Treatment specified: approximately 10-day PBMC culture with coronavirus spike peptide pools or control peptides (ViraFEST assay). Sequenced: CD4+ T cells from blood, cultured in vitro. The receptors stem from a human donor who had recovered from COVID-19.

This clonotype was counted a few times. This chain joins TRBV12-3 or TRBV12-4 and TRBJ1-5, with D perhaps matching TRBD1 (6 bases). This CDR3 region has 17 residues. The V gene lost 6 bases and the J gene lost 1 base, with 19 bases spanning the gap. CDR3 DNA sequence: TGTGCCAGCAGCCCCCTGGGGGGCCTGATAAGCAATCAGCCCCAGCATTTT. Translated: CASSPLGGLISNQPQHF.

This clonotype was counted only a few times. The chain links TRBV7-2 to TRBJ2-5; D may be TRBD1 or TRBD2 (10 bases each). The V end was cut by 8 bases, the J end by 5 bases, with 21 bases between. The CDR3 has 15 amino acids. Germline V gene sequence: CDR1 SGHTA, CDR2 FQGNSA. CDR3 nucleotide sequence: TGTGCCAGCGAACTAGCGGGACAGGGGTGGGAGACCCAGTACTTC. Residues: CASELAGQGWETQYF.

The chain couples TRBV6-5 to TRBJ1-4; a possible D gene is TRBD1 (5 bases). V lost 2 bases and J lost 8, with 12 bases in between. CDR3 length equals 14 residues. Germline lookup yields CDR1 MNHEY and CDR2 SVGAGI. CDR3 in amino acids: CASSYGGTSEKLFF. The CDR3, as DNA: TGTGCCAGCAGTTACGGGGGAACGAGCGAAAAACTGTTTTTT.

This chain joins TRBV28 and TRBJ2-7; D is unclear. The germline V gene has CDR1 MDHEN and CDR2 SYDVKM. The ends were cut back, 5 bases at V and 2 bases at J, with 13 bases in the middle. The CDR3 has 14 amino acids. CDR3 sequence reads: CASSPPRAPYEQYF. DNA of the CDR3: TGTGCCAGCAGTCCACCCCGGGCCCCCTACGAGCAGTACTTC.

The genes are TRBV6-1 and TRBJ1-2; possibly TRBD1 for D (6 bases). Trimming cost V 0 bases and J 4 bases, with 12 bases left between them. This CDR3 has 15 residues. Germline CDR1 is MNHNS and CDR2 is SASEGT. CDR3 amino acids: CASSEATGDSYGYTF. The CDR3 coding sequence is TGTGCCAGCAGTGAAGCGACAGGAGACTCCTATGGCTACACCTTC.

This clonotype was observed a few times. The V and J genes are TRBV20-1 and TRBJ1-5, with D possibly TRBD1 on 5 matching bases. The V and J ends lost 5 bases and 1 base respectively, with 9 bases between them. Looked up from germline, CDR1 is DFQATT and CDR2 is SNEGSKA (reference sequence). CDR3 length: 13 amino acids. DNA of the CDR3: TGCAGTGCTGCGGGGCTCAGCAATCAGCCCCAGCATTTT. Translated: CSAAGLSNQPQHF.

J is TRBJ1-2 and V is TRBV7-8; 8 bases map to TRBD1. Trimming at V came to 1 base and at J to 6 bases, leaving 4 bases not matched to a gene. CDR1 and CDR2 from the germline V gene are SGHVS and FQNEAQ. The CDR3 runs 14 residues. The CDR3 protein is CASSLGRTGNGYTF. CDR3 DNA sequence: TGTGCCAGCAGCTTAGGACGGACAGGGAATGGCTACACCTTC.

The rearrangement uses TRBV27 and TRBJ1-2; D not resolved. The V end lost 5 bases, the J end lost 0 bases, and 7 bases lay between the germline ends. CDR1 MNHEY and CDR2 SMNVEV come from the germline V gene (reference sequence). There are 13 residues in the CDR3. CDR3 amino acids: CASSRPPNYGYTF. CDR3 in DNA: TGTGCCAGCAGTCGGCCGCCTAACTATGGCTACACCTTC.

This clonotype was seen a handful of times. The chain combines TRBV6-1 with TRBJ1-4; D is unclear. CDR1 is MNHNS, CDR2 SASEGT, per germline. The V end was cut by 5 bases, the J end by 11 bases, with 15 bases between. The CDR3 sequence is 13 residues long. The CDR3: CASSTPDGRKLFF. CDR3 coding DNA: TGTGCCAGCAGTACGCCGGACGGTCGGAAACTGTTTTTT.

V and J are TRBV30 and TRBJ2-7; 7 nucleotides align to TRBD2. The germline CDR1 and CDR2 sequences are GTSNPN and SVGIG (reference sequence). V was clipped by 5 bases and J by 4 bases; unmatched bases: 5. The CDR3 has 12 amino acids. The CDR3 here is CAWARDYYEQYF. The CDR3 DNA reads TGTGCCTGGGCCCGGGACTATTACGAGCAGTACTTC.